This T cell receptor (beta chain) appears in the sequencing data of a study of identical twins. From the 5' RACE reads, TCRdb called clonotypes with MiXCR, one entry per CDR3 protein. Here the sample spans fewer than 900,000 distinct CDR3 sequences, around a sixth being singletons. Concerning this clonotype: Its antigen remains unidentified.

The germline gives CDR1 SQVTM, CDR2 ANQGSEA. The CDR3 runs to 12 residues. Whole-study findings and limits: Excess sharing between twins was weaker in beta out-of-frame sequences.

This sample also belongs to another study, concerning T cells expressing NK-cell markers. This second report adds: The CD3+CD56-NKG2C+ fraction was also led by these clonotypes in a few donors. Clarity on HCMV specificity was lacking for the expanded NKG2C+ T cell clones.

V is TRBV29-1 and J is TRBJ2-2; 8 bases agree with TRBD2. This TCR derives from a woman aged 18-29 years in good health. Specimen: PBMCs. As DNA, the CDR3 is TGCACGGGTGCAAGCGGGAGAGGGGAGCTGTTTTTT. Translated, it gives CTGASGRGELFF.